Listed below are T cell receptor beta chains from one sample, sequenced in a study of blood T cell repertoires in COVID-19. Libraries were prepared by immunoSEQ multiplex PCR; TCRdb keeps only in-frame clonotypes and omits some of them. The profile shows about 69,000 clones, 85% of them singletons. Sequencing input: peripheral blood. All receptors derive from an elderly man with acute or convalescent COVID-19. Each CDR3 is given with its conserved first and last residue. D genes are given only for firm matches. A row's size may be missing; if present it is once, few, many or a size class.

cdr3_nt: TGTGCCAGCAGCTTGGGACTAGCGGGAGGCCGGGGGAACGAGCAGTACTTC
cdr3_aa: CASSLGLAGGRGNEQYF
clone_size: NA
v_call: TRBV5-4
d_call: TRBD2
j_call: TRBJ2-7

cdr3_nt: TGCGCCAGCAGCTCCGGGACTAGCGGGAGTTTCGTTGAGCAGTTCTTC
cdr3_aa: CASSSGTSGSFVEQFF
clone_size: NA
v_call: TRBV5-1
d_call: TRBD2
j_call: TRBJ2-1

cdr3_nt: TGTGCCAGCAGCCACCTCGGCACAGATACGCAGTATTTT
cdr3_aa: CASSHLGTDTQYF
clone_size: NA
v_call: TRBV3-1/TRBV3-2
d_call: NA
j_call: TRBJ2-3

cdr3_nt: TGTGCCAGCTCCCCTTCGGACAGGATCCTTGGCTACACCTTC
cdr3_aa: CASSPSDRILGYTF
clone_size: NA
v_call: TRBV18
d_call: TRBD1
j_call: TRBJ1-2

cdr3_nt: TGTGCTAGTGCCGGAGGGGAAGCCGCGAGCACTGAAGCTTTCTTT
cdr3_aa: CASAGGEAASTEAFF
clone_size: NA
v_call: TRBV12-5
d_call: NA
j_call: TRBJ1-1

cdr3_nt: TGCGCCAGCAGCCCACGGACAGCGGGGGATGAAAAACTGTTTTTT
cdr3_aa: CASSPRTAGDEKLFF
clone_size: NA
v_call: TRBV5-1
d_call: NA
j_call: TRBJ1-4

cdr3_nt: TGTGCCAGCAGCGTACAGGGTCCACTGAACACTGAAGCTTTCTTT
cdr3_aa: CASSVQGPLNTEAFF
clone_size: NA
v_call: TRBV9
d_call: NA
j_call: TRBJ1-1

cdr3_nt: TGTGCCAGCACTCACAGGTACTCCTACGAGCAGTACTTC
cdr3_aa: CASTHRYSYEQYF
clone_size: NA
v_call: TRBV6-5
d_call: NA
j_call: TRBJ2-7

cdr3_nt: TGTGCCAGCAGCTTCGGACTAGCGGGAATGGGCAAAAACATTCAGTACTTC
cdr3_aa: CASSFGLAGMGKNIQYF
clone_size: NA
v_call: TRBV11-2
d_call: TRBD2
j_call: TRBJ2-4

cdr3_nt: TGTGCCAGCAGCGATGGTCCGAGCTATGGCTACACCTTC
cdr3_aa: CASSDGPSYGYTF
clone_size: NA
v_call: TRBV9
d_call: NA
j_call: TRBJ1-2

cdr3_nt: TGTGCCTGGAGTCCCCCAGGGCAAGAGACCCAGTACTTC
cdr3_aa: CAWSPPGQETQYF
clone_size: NA
v_call: TRBV30
d_call: NA
j_call: TRBJ2-5

cdr3_nt: TGTGCCAGCAGTGATGCTAGCGGGATAAGCTCCTACGAGCAGTACTTC
cdr3_aa: CASSDASGISSYEQYF
clone_size: few
v_call: TRBV6-1
d_call: TRBD2
j_call: TRBJ2-7

cdr3_nt: TGTGCCAGCAGCTTAGAGGTCAGGGGAGAAGCTTTCTTT
cdr3_aa: CASSLEVRGEAFF
clone_size: NA
v_call: TRBV7-2
d_call: NA
j_call: TRBJ1-1

cdr3_nt: TGTGCCAGCACCCCCGGGACAGGGTCCTACGAGCAGTACTTC
cdr3_aa: CASTPGTGSYEQYF
clone_size: NA
v_call: TRBV9
d_call: TRBD1
j_call: TRBJ2-7

cdr3_nt: TGTGCCTGGAGTGTACCGTCCGCCGGTGACGGGAGCAATCAGCCCCAGCATTTT
cdr3_aa: CAWSVPSAGDGSNQPQHF
clone_size: NA
v_call: TRBV30
d_call: NA
j_call: TRBJ1-5

cdr3_nt: TGTGCCAGTAGTTTGCAGGGTTCTAACTATGGCTACACCTTC
cdr3_aa: CASSLQGSNYGYTF
clone_size: NA
v_call: TRBV19
d_call: NA
j_call: TRBJ1-2

cdr3_nt: TGTGCCAGCAGCTTAGTCACGGCCAGGGCCACTGAAGCTTTCTTT
cdr3_aa: CASSLVTARATEAFF
clone_size: NA
v_call: TRBV7-2
d_call: NA
j_call: TRBJ1-1

cdr3_nt: TGCGCCAGCAGCCCGGACAGGGGAGGCTATGGCTACACCTTC
cdr3_aa: CASSPDRGGYGYTF
clone_size: NA
v_call: TRBV5-1
d_call: TRBD1
j_call: TRBJ1-2

cdr3_nt: TGTGCCAGCAGCCCGAGGACTAGCGGGAGGGAAAGGAGCGAGCAGTACTTC
cdr3_aa: CASSPRTSGRERSEQYF
clone_size: NA
v_call: TRBV3-1/TRBV3-2
d_call: TRBD2
j_call: TRBJ2-7

cdr3_nt: TGTGCCAGCTCACCCCCCGGGTACGAGCAGTACTTC
cdr3_aa: CASSPPGYEQYF
clone_size: NA
v_call: TRBV18
d_call: NA
j_call: TRBJ2-7

cdr3_nt: TGCGCCAGCAGCCGTGGGACAGGGGCGAATGAGCAGTTCTTC
cdr3_aa: CASSRGTGANEQFF
clone_size: NA
v_call: TRBV4-1
d_call: TRBD1
j_call: TRBJ2-1

cdr3_nt: TGTGCCAGCTCACCCAAGAGCGTGGGCGAGCAGTACTTC
cdr3_aa: CASSPKSVGEQYF
clone_size: NA
v_call: TRBV18
d_call: NA
j_call: TRBJ2-7

cdr3_nt: TGTGCCAGCACCTCCGGGAGGTTAGACTATGGCTACACCTTC
cdr3_aa: CASTSGRLDYGYTF
clone_size: NA
v_call: TRBV6-6
d_call: NA
j_call: TRBJ1-2

cdr3_nt: TGTGCCAGTAGTACGCTCGGTGACTCCTACGAGCAGTACTTC
cdr3_aa: CASSTLGDSYEQYF
clone_size: once
v_call: TRBV19
d_call: NA
j_call: TRBJ2-7

cdr3_nt: TGTGCCAGCAGCTCAGACAGGGCCACCTATACGCAGTATTTT
cdr3_aa: CASSSDRATYTQYF
clone_size: NA
v_call: TRBV7-8
d_call: TRBD1
j_call: TRBJ2-3

cdr3_nt: TGTGCCAGCAGCCAACAAGGACTAGCGGCAGATACGCAGTATTTT
cdr3_aa: CASSQQGLAADTQYF
clone_size: NA
v_call: TRBV7-2
d_call: TRBD2
j_call: TRBJ2-3